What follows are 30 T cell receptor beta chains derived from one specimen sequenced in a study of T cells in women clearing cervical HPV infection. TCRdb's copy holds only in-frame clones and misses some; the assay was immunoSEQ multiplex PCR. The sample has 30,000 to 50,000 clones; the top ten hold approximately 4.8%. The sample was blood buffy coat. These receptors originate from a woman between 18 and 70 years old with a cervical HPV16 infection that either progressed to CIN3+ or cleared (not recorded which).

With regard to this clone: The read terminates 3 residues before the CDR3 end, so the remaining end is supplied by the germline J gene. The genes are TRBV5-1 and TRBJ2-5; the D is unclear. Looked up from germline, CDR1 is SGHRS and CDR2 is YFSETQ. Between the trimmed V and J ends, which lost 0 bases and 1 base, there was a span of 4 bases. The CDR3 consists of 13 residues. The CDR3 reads CASSLDTQETQYF. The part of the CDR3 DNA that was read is TGCGCCAGCAGCTTGGACACCCAAGAGACC.

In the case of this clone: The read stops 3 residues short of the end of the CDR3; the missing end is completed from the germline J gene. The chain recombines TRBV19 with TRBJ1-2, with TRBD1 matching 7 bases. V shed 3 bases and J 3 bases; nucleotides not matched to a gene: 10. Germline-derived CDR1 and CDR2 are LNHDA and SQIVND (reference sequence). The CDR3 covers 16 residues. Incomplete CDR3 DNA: TGTGCCAGTAGTATGGGGACAGTCCCAGGTCACTATGGC. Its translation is CASSMGTVPGHYG. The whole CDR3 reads CASSMGTVPGHYGYTF.

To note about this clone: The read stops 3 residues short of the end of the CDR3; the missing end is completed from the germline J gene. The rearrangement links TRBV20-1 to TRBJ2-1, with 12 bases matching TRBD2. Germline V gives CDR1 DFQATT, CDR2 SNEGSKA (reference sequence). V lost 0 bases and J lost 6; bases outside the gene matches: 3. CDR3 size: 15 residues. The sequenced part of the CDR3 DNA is TGCAGTGCTAGAGATCCACTAGCGGGGGGCAATGAG. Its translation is CSARDPLAGGNE. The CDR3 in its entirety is CSARDPLAGGNEQFF.

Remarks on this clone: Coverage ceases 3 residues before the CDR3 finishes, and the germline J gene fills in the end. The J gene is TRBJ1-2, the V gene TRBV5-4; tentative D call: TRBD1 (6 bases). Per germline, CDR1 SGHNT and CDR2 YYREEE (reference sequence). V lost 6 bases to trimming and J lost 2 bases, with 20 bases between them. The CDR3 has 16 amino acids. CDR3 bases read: TGTGCCAGCACCCCGGGAGGGTGGCAGGGGAACTATGGC. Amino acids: CASTPGGWQGNYG. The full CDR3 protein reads CASTPGGWQGNYGYTF.

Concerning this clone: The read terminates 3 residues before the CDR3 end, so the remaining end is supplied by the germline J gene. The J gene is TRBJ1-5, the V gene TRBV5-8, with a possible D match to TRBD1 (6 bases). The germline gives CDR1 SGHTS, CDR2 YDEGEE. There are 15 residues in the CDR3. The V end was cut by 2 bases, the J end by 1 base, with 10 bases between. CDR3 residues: CASSFLGASNQPQHF. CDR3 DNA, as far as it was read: TGTGCCAGCAGCTTTTTGGGGGCGAGCAATCAGCCC.

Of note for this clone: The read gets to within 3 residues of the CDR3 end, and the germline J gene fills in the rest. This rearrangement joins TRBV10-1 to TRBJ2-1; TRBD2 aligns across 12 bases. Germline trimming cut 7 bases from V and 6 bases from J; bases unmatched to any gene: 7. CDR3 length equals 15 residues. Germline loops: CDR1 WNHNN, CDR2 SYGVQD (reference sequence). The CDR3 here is CASTPGLAGRNEQFF. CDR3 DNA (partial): TGCGCCAGCACCCCAGGACTAGCGGGGCGCAATGAG.

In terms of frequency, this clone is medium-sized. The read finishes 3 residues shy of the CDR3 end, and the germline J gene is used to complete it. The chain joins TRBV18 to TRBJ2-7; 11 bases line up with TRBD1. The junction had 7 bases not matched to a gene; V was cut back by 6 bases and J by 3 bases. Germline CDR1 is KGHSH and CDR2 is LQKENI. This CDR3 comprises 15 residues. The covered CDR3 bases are TGTGCCAGCTCTCCCGGGACAGGGGGGATCTACGAG. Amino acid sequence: CASSPGTGGIYE. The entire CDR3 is CASSPGTGGIYEQYF.

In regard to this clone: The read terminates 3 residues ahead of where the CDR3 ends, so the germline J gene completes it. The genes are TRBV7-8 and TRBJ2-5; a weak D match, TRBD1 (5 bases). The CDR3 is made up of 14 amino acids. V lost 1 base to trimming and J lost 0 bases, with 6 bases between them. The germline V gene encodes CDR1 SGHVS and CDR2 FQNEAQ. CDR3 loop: CASSLGGDQETQYF. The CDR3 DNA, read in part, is TGTGCCAGCAGCTTAGGGGGCGACCAAGAGACC.

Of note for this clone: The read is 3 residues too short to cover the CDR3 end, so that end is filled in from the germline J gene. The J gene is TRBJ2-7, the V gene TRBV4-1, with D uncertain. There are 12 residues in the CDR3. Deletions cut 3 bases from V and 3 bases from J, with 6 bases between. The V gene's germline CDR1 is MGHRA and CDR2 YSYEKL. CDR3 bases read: TGCGCCAGCAGCCATGAAGGCTACGAG. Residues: CASSHEGYE. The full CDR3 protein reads CASSHEGYEQYF.

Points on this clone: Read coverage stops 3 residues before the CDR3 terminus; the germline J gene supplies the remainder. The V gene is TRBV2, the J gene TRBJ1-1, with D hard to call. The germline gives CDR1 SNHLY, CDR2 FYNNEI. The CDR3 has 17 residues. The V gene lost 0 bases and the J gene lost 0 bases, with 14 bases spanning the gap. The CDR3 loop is CASSEAEAHTLNTEAFF. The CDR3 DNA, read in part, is TGTGCCAGCAGTGAAGCTGAGGCACACACATTGAACACTGAA.

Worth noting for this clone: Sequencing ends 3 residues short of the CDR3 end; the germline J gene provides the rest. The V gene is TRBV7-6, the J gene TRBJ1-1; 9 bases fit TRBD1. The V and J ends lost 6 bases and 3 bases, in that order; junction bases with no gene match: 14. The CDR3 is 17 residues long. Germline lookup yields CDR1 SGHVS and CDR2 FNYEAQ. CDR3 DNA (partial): TGTGCCAGCAGTAAAGGACAGGGGTGGATTAAGGACACTGAA. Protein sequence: CASSKGQGWIKDTE. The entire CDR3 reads CASSKGQGWIKDTEAFF.

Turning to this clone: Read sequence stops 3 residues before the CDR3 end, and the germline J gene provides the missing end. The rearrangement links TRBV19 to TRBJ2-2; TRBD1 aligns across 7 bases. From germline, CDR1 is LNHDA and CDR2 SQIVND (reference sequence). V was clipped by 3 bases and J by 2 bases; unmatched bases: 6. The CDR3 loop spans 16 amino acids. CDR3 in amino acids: CASSIPTGLNTGELFF. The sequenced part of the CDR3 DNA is TGTGCCAGTAGTATCCCGACAGGGCTTAACACCGGGGAG.

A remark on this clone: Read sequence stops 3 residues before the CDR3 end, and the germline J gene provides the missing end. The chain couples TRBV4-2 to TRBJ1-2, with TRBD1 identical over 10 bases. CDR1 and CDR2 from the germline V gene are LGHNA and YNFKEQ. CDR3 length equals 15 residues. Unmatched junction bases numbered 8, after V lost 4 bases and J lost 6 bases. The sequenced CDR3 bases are TGTGCCAGCAGCCCCCCCGACAGGGGGCAGGATGGC. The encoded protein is CASSPPDRGQDG. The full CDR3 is CASSPPDRGQDGYTF.

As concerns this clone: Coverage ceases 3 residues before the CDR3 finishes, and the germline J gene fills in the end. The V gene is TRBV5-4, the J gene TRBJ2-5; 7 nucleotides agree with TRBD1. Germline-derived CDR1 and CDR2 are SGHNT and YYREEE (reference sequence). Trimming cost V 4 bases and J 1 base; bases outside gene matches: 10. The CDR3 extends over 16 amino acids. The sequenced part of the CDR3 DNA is TGTGCCAGCAGCAGACTACAGGGGACCCCCCAAGAGACC. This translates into CASSRLQGTPQET. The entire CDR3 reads CASSRLQGTPQETQYF.

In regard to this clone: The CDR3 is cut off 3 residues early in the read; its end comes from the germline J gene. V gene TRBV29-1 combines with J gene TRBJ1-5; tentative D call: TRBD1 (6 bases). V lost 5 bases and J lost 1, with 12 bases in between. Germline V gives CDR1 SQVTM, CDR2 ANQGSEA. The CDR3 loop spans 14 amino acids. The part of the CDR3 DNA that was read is TGCAGCGTTTGGGCAGGGGACAGCAATCAGCCC. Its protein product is CSVWAGDSNQP. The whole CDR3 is CSVWAGDSNQPQHF.

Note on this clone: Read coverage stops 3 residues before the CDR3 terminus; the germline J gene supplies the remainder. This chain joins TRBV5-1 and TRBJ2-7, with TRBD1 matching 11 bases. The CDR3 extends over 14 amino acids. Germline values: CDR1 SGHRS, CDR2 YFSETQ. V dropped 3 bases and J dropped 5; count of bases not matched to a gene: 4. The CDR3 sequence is CASSSGQGADEQYF. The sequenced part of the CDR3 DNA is TGCGCCAGCAGCTCCGGACAGGGGGCCGACGAG.

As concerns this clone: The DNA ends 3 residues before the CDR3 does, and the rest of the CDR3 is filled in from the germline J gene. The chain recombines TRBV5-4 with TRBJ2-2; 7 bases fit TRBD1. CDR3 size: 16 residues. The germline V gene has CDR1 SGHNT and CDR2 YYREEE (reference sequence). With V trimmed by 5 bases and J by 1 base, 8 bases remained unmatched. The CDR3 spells CASRERGLVNTGELFF. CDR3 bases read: TGTGCCAGCAGGGAGAGGGGGCTAGTGAACACCGGGGAG.

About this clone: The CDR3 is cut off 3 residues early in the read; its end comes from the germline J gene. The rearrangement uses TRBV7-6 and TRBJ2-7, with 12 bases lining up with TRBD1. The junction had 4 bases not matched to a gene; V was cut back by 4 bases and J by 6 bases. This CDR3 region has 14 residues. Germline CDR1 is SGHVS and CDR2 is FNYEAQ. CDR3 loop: CASSSGQGAGEQYF. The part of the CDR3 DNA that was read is TGTGCCAGCAGCTCGGGACAGGGGGCGGGCGAG.

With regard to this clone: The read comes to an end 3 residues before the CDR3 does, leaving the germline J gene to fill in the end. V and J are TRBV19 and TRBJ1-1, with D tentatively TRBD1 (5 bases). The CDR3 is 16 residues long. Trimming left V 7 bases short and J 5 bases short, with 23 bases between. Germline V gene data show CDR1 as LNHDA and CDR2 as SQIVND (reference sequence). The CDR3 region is CASTPPQAGGKTEAFF. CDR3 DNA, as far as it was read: TGTGCCAGTACCCCCCCTCAAGCGGGGGGGAAAACTGAA.

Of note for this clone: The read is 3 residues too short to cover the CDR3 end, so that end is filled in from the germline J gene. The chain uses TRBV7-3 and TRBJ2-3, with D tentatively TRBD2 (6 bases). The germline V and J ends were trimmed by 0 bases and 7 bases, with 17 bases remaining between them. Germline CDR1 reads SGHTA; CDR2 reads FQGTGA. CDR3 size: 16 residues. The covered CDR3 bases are TGTGCCAGCAGCTTAACCGGGGGTCGGGCGGAAAATACG. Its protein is CASSLTGGRAENT. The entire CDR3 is CASSLTGGRAENTQYF.

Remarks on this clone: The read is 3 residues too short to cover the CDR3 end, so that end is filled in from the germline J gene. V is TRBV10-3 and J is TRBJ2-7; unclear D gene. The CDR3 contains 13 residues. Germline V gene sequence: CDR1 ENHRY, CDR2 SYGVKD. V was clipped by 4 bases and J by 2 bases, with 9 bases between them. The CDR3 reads CAISGSPTYEQYF. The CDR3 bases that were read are TGTGCCATCAGTGGTAGTCCGACCTACGAG.

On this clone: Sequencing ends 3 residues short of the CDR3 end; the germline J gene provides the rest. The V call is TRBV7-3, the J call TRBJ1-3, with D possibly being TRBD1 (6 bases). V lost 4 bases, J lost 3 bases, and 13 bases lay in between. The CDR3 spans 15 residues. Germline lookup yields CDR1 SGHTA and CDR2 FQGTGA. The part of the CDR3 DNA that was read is TGTGCCAGCAGCTCGGAAGGGGGAGTTGGAAACACC. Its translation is CASSSEGGVGNT. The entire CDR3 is CASSSEGGVGNTIYF.

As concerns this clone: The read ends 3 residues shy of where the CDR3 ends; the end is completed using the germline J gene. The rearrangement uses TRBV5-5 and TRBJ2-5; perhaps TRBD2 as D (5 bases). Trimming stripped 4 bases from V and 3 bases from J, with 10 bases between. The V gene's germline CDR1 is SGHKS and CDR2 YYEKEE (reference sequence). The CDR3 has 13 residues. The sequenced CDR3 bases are TGTGCCAGCAGCCTAGGACTGGAAGAGACC. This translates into CASSLGLEET. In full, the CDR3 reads CASSLGLEETQYF.

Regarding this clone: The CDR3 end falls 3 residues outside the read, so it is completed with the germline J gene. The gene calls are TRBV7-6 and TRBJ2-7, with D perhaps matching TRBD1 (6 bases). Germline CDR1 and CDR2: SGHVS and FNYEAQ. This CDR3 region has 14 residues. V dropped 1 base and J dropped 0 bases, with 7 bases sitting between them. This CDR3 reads CASSLGQASYEQYF. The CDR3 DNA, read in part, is TGTGCCAGCAGCTTAGGACAGGCCTCCTACGAG.

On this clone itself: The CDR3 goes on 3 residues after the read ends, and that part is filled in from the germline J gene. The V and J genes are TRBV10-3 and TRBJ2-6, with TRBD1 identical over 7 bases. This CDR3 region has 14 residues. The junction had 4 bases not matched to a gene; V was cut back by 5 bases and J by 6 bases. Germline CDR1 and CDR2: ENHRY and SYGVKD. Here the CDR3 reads CAISRDREANVLTF. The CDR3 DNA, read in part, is TGTGCCATCAGTCGCGACAGGGAGGCCAACGTC.

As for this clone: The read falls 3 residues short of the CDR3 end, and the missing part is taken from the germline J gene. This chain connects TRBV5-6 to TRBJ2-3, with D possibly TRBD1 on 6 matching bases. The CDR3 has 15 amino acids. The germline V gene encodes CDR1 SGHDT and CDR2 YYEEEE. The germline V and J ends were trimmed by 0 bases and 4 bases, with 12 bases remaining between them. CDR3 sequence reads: CASSLGQGRSDTQYF. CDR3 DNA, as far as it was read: TGTGCCAGCAGCTTGGGCCAGGGGCGGTCAGATACG.

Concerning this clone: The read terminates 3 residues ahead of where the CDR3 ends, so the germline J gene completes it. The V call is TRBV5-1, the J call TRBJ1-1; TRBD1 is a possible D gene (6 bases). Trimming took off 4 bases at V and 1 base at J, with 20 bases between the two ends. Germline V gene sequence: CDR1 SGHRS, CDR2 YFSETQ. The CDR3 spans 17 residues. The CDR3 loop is CASSATGSVYTNTEAFF. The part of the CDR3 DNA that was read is TGCGCCAGCAGCGCTACAGGGAGCGTCTACACGAACACTGAA.

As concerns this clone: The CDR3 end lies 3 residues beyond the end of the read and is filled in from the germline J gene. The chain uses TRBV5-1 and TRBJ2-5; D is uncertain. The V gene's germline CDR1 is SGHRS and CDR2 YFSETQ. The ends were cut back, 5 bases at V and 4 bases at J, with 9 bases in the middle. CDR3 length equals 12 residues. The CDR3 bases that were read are TGCGCCAGCAGTCAGCGTCCAGAGACC. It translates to CASSQRPET. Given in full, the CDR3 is CASSQRPETQYF. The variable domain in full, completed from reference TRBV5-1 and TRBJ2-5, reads KAGVTQTPRYLIKTRGQQVTLSCSPISGHRSVSWYQQTPGQGLQFLFEYFSETQRNKGNFPGRFSGRQFSNSRSEMNVSTLELGDSALYLCASSQRPETQYFGPGTRLLVL.

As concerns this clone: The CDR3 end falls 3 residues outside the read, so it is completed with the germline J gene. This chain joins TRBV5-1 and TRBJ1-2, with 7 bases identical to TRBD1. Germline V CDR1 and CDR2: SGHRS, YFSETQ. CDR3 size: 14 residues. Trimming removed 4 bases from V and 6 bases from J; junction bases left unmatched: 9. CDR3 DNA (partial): TGCGCCAGCAGCCCACCGGGACAGTCAGATGGC. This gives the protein CASSPPGQSDG. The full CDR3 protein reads CASSPPGQSDGYTF.

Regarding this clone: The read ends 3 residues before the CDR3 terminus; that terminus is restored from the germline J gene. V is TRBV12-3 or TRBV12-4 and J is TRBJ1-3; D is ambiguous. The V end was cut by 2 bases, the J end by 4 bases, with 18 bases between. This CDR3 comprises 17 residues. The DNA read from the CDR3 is TGTGCCAGCAGTTTACCCCTAAATTGGGCGAAAGGAAACACC. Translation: CASSLPLNWAKGNT. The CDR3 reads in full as CASSLPLNWAKGNTIYF.